These 30 T cell receptor beta chains came from one sample sequenced in a study of cytomegalovirus exposure and HLA in healthy donors (dated by TCRdb to 2015 to 2018). The library was obtained by the immunoSEQ multiplex PCR assay. A mixture of 60 forward primers for TCR Vbeta segments and 13 reverse primers for TCR Jbeta segments was used in the multiplex PCR. The table was pulled from immuneACCESS by TCRdb, which kept in-frame rearrangements only. Such tables lose some clones; where checked, under half of the loss comes from unresolved V genes, and the rest has no known cause. The sample table records roughly 140,000 clones; about four fifths of these occur just once. The leading ten clones occupy roughly 2.8% of the sample. Sequencing was done on a sample of PBMCs. The receptors come from a male donor in good health and CMV-seronegative.

The V call is TRBV5-1, the J call TRBJ1-1; D remains unclear. Trimming took 4 bases from V and 11 from J, leaving 18 bases between them. The CDR3 runs 13 residues. Per the germline V gene, CDR1 is SGHRS and CDR2 is YFSETQ. The CDR3 DNA follows: TGCGCCAGCAGCCGAGACCCGACAATTAGTGCTTTCTTT. Translating gives CASSRDPTISAFF. Filled out from reference TRBV5-1 and TRBJ1-1, the complete variable domain reads KAGVTQTPRYLIKTRGQQVTLSCSPISGHRSVSWYQQTPGQGLQFLFEYFSETQRNKGNFPGRFSGRQFSNSRSEMNVSTLELGDSALYLCASSRDPTISAFFGQGTRLTVV.

This chain uses TRBV19 with TRBJ2-7; 14 nucleotides align to TRBD2. Germline CDR1 LNHDA, CDR2 SQIVND (reference sequence). Trimming took 9 bases from V and 6 from J; bases not matched to a gene: 25. This CDR3 region has 20 residues. CDR3 protein: CASSSGGTTSGRARITEQYF. CDR3 in DNA: TGTGCCAGCTCCTCGGGGGGGACGACTAGCGGGAGGGCCAGGATAACCGAGCAGTACTTC.

The gene calls are TRBV29-1 and TRBJ1-1; no clear D gene. The V gene lost 4 bases and the J gene lost 8 bases, with 11 bases spanning the gap. The CDR3 length is 11 residues. Germline V gene lookup returns CDR1 SQVTM and CDR2 ANQGSEA. The CDR3 region is CSVVGAQEAFF. The DNA of the CDR3 is TGCAGCGTTGTCGGTGCGCAAGAAGCTTTCTTT.

The chain uses TRBV25-1 and TRBJ2-7; D gene uncertain. V was shortened by 1 base and J by 6 bases, with 10 bases between the two germline ends. From germline, CDR1 is MGHDK and CDR2 SYGVNS. The CDR3 runs to 13 residues. The CDR3 spells CASSESRLVEQYF. The DNA of the CDR3 is TGTGCCAGCAGTGAATCGCGGCTAGTCGAGCAGTACTTC.

V usage is TRBV4-2 and J usage is TRBJ2-7; 10 bases match TRBD2. Germline lookup yields CDR1 LGHNA and CDR2 YNFKEQ. This CDR3 spans 15 amino acids. Trimming at V came to 3 bases and at J to 3 bases, leaving 5 bases not matched to a gene. The CDR3 region has the DNA TGTGCCAGCAGCCAGGCTAGCGGGAGCGGCTACGAGCAGTACTTC. Amino acid sequence: CASSQASGSGYEQYF.

This clone was counted a single time. The chain has TRBV30 and TRBJ2-3, with D possibly matching TRBD2 (6 bases). The CDR3 is made up of 15 amino acids. The germline CDR1 and CDR2 sequences are GTSNPN and SVGIG (reference sequence). V was pared by 0 bases and J by 3 bases, with 13 bases between. CDR3 region: CAWSVLAGRTDTQYF. CDR3 in DNA: TGTGCCTGGAGTGTACTTGCGGGAAGGACAGATACGCAGTATTTT. The whole variable domain, remainder taken from reference TRBV30 and TRBJ2-3, is SQTIHQWPATLVQPVGSPLSLECTVEGTSNPNLYWYRQAAGRGLQLLFYSVGIGQISSEVPQNLSASRPQDRQFILSSKKLLLSDSGFYLCAWSVLAGRTDTQYFGPGTRLTVL.

This clone was seen a single time. J is TRBJ1-1 and V is TRBV7-2; 7 nucleotides line up with TRBD1. The trim removed 3 bases at V and 10 bases at J, leaving 11 bases unmatched. CDR1 is SGHTA, CDR2 FQGNSA, per germline. CDR3 length equals 14 residues. The CDR3 region has the DNA TGTGCCAGCAGCTTCACAGGGGATATTCGAATAGCTTTCTTT. This gives the protein CASSFTGDIRIAFF.

This chain links TRBV10-3 with TRBJ1-1; the match to TRBD1 covers 9 bases. Looked up from germline, CDR1 is ENHRY and CDR2 is SYGVKD. With V trimmed by 6 bases and J by 4 bases, 12 bases remained unmatched. This CDR3 has 16 amino acids. Written as DNA, the CDR3 is TGTGCCATCAGGGCCTCCGGGACAGGGTTTGGCACTGAAGCTTTCTTT. It encodes CAIRASGTGFGTEAFF.

J is TRBJ2-1 and V is TRBV7-2, with D perhaps TRBD2 (7 bases). The CDR3 length is 14 residues. V was clipped by 3 bases and J by 6 bases, with 12 bases between them. CDR1 is SGHTA, CDR2 FQGNSA, per germline. Here the CDR3 reads CASSFGGGRNEQFF. DNA for the CDR3: TGTGCCAGCAGCTTTGGGGGGGGGCGCAATGAGCAGTTCTTC.

V is TRBV6-5 and J is TRBJ2-5; 8 nucleotides match TRBD1. The tail of the sequence fits TRBJ2-7 better, so the J call may be wrong. The germline CDR1 and CDR2 sequences are MNHEY and SVGAGI. The CDR3 has 14 residues. The CDR3 DNA is TGTGCCAGCAGTTACGGACAGGGATCCTACGAGCAGTACTTC. Its protein product is CASSYGQGSYEQYF.

The table lists this clone with a count of one. The chain recombines TRBV19 with TRBJ1-1; a possible D gene is TRBD1 (5 bases). CDR3 length: 15 amino acids. Germline V gene data show CDR1 as LNHDA and CDR2 as SQIVND (reference sequence). V was cut by 3 bases and J by 4 bases, with 15 bases left in between. The CDR3, as DNA: TGTGCCAGTAGTATGGGAGGGGCGGGGGGCACTGAAGCTTTCTTT. Its translation is CASSMGGAGGTEAFF.

The chain joins TRBV5-1 to TRBJ2-7; TRBD1 matches 7 bases. V was pared by 7 bases and J by 1 base, with 11 bases of the junction left unmatched. Germline V gene lookup returns CDR1 SGHRS and CDR2 YFSETQ. The CDR3 runs 15 residues. For the CDR3, the DNA is TGCGCCAGCGGAAGACAGACAGGGCCATCCTACGAGCAGTACTTC. Translated: CASGRQTGPSYEQYF.

The gene calls are TRBV5-8 and TRBJ1-5; 8 bases are shared with TRBD1. The trim removed 4 bases at V and 3 bases at J, leaving 9 bases unmatched. The CDR3 runs to 16 residues. Germline V gene lookup returns CDR1 SGHTS and CDR2 YDEGEE. CDR3 coding DNA: TGTGCCAGCAGCGTAGGGACAGGAAACAACAATCAGCCCCAGCATTTT. Translated, it gives CASSVGTGNNNQPQHF. Complete variable domain (other parts from reference TRBV5-8 and TRBJ1-5): EAGVTQSPTHLIKTRGQQATLRCSPISGHTSVYWYQQALGLGLQFLLWYDEGEERNRGNFPPRFSGRQFPNYSSELNVNALELEDSALYLCASSVGTGNNNQPQHFGDGTRLSIL.

V and J are TRBV6-1 and TRBJ1-3; D is ambiguous. This CDR3 contains 11 residues. Deletions cut 8 bases from V and 3 bases from J, with 5 bases between. CDR1 and CDR2 (germline): MNHNS, SASEGT. CDR3: CASGLGNTIYF. DNA of the CDR3: TGTGCCAGCGGGCTTGGAAACACCATATATTTT.

This clone appeared once. The genes are TRBV13 and TRBJ2-7; D is perhaps TRBD1 (5 bases). The germline V gene has CDR1 PRHDT and CDR2 FYEKMQ (reference sequence). The CDR3 length is 15 residues. V lost 3 bases to trimming and J lost 5 bases, with 17 bases between them. The CDR3 DNA sequence: TGTGCCAGCAGCTTTGCCGTGTCAGGGTTGGACGAGCAGTACTTC. Its protein product is CASSFAVSGLDEQYF.

The J gene is TRBJ2-7, the V gene TRBV7-9; D gene ambiguous. Germline CDR1 SEHNR, CDR2 FQNEAQ (reference sequence). The CDR3 has 14 amino acids. V was clipped by 4 bases and J by 0 bases, with 10 bases between them. The CDR3 coding sequence is TGTGCCAGCAGCTGGGTAGCTAGCTCCTACGAGCAGTACTTC. Amino acid sequence: CASSWVASSYEQYF.

The V call is TRBV6-4, the J call TRBJ2-1; TRBD2 matches at 11 bases. CDR3 size: 14 residues. After removal of 9 bases from V and 7 bases from J, the junction contained 8 bases not matched to a gene. CDR1 and CDR2 from the germline V gene are MRHNA and SNTAGT. CDR3: CASRTSGFSNEQFF. DNA for the CDR3: TGTGCCAGTAGGACTAGCGGGTTCTCAAATGAGCAGTTCTTC.

This chain links TRBV19 with TRBJ1-1; D is possibly TRBD1 (6 bases). The germline V gene has CDR1 LNHDA and CDR2 SQIVND (reference sequence). The V end was cut by 3 bases, the J end by 4 bases, with 6 bases between. CDR3 length equals 12 residues. The CDR3, as DNA: TGTGCCAGTAGTATGGGGGCCACTGAAGCTTTCTTT. This gives the protein CASSMGATEAFF. The full variable domain, with the rest looked up from reference TRBV19 and TRBJ1-1, is DGGITQSPKYLFRKEGQNVTLSCEQNLNHDAMYWYRQDPGQGLRLIYYSQIVNDFQKGDIAEGYSVSREKKESFPLTVTSAQKNPTAFYLCASSMGATEAFFGQGTRLTVV.

The chain recombines TRBV19 with TRBJ2-7, with 9 nucleotides matching TRBD1. This CDR3 has 15 amino acids. CDR1 is LNHDA, CDR2 SQIVND, per germline (reference sequence). Unmatched junction bases numbered 6, after V lost 4 bases and J lost 2 bases. CDR3 bases: TGTGCCAGTAGTAGCAGACAGGGGGGGACCTACGAGCAGTACTTC. Encoded protein: CASSSRQGGTYEQYF. The entire variable domain, with the rest obtained from reference TRBV19 and TRBJ2-7, is as follows: DGGITQSPKYLFRKEGQNVTLSCEQNLNHDAMYWYRQDPGQGLRLIYYSQIVNDFQKGDIAEGYSVSREKKESFPLTVTSAQKNPTAFYLCASSSRQGGTYEQYFGPGTRLTVT.

A note on this clone: The identical CDR3 is also encoded by other nucleotide sequences in the sample. This sequence joins TRBV11-3 and TRBJ2-3, with D perhaps TRBD2 (5 bases). This CDR3 has 14 amino acids. V was trimmed by 1 base and J by 0 bases, leaving 5 bases between them. In germline, CDR1 is SGHNT, CDR2 YENEEA. The CDR3 is CASSLGGSTDTQYF. The CDR3 coding sequence is TGTGCCAGCAGCTTAGGAGGGAGCACAGATACGCAGTATTTT. Combining the CDR3 with reference TRBV11-3 and TRBJ2-3 gives the whole variable domain EAGVVQSPRYKIIEKKQPVAFWCNPISGHNTLYWYLQNLGQGPELLIRYENEEAVDDSQLPKDRFSAERLKGVDSTLKIQPAELGDSAVYLCASSLGGSTDTQYFGPGTRLTVL.

V usage is TRBV5-1 and J usage is TRBJ2-7; the match to TRBD1 covers 10 bases. Looked up from germline, CDR1 is SGHRS and CDR2 is YFSETQ. The CDR3 is made up of 15 amino acids. The J segment lost 1 base and the V segment lost 3 bases, leaving 4 bases of the junction unmatched. The CDR3, as DNA: TGCGCCAGCAGCTCTGACAGGGGGCGATCCTACGAGCAGTACTTC. Residues: CASSSDRGRSYEQYF.

The chain recombines TRBV4-1 with TRBJ2-7; possible D gene TRBD1, 7 bases. CDR1 and CDR2 from the germline V gene are MGHRA and YSYEKL. V was pared by 4 bases and J by 6 bases, with 16 bases between. This CDR3 has 14 amino acids. The CDR3 DNA reads TGCGCCAGCAGCCCCAACCAGGGGGGTGGCGAGCAGTACTTC. Translated: CASSPNQGGGEQYF.

The chain uses TRBV9 and TRBJ1-2; D is ambiguous. CDR1 SGDLS and CDR2 YYNGEE come from the germline V gene. The CDR3 runs to 15 residues. Trimming removed 0 bases at V and 4 bases at J, with 13 bases between. The CDR3 DNA follows: TGTGCCAGCAGCGTAGATCCGAGTCGAGGCTATGGCTACACCTTC. It translates to CASSVDPSRGYGYTF.

This clone was found once. The genes are TRBV5-1 and TRBJ2-3; 11 positions agree with TRBD2. Germline V gene lookup returns CDR1 SGHRS and CDR2 YFSETQ. CDR3 length: 15 residues. With V trimmed by 1 base and J by 5 bases, 3 bases remained unmatched. Here the CDR3 DNA reads TGCGCCAGCAGCTTGAGGGGACTAGCGGTAGATACGCAGTATTTT. Amino acids: CASSLRGLAVDTQYF.

The chain recombines TRBV14 with TRBJ2-7; perhaps TRBD2 as D (5 bases). Germline values: CDR1 SGHDN, CDR2 FVKESK. The CDR3 covers 15 residues. The V end was cut by 4 bases, the J end by 2 bases, with 15 bases between. CDR3 protein: CASSPREGGPYEQYF. In DNA, the CDR3 is TGTGCCAGCAGCCCACGGGAAGGAGGTCCCTACGAGCAGTACTTC.

The count of this clone is one. The chain uses TRBV7-6 and TRBJ2-1; a possible D gene is TRBD2 (6 bases). Trimming took 1 base from V and 2 from J, leaving 9 bases between them. Germline CDR1 reads SGHVS; CDR2 reads FNYEAQ. The CDR3 is 15 residues long. CDR3 bases: TGTGCCAGCAGCTTAGGAGGCGGGGCCTACAATGAGCAGTTCTTC. It codes for CASSLGGGAYNEQFF. Full variable domain (missing parts from reference TRBV7-6 and TRBJ2-1): GAGVSQSPRYKVTKRGQDVALRCDPISGHVSLYWYRQALGQGPEFLTYFNYEAQQDKSGLPNDRFSAERPEGSISTLTIQRTEQRDSAMYRCASSLGGGAYNEQFFGPGTRLTVL.

The gene calls are TRBV6-5 and TRBJ2-7; 10 positions match TRBD1. Germline CDR1 MNHEY, CDR2 SVGAGI. CDR3 size: 14 residues. Trimming cost V 5 bases and J 4 bases; bases outside gene matches: 5. The CDR3 DNA reads TGTGCCAGCAGTGATGGACAGGGGGAGTACGAGCAGTACTTC. Protein sequence: CASSDGQGEYEQYF.

The J gene is TRBJ2-1, the V gene TRBV6-5, with TRBD2 matching over 7 bases. V trimming: 6 bases; J trimming: 3 bases; junction bases outside the gene matches: 5. The CDR3 extends over 14 amino acids. Germline lookup yields CDR1 MNHEY and CDR2 SVGAGI. CDR3: CASRTSGVYNEQFF. The CDR3 DNA is TGTGCCAGCAGGACGAGCGGGGTCTACAATGAGCAGTTCTTC.

This clone occurred once. The genes are TRBV15 and TRBJ2-7; perhaps TRBD2 as D (6 bases). CDR1 is LNHNV and CDR2 is YYDKDF in the germline V gene (reference sequence). This CDR3 contains 15 residues. V was clipped by 4 bases and J by 1 base, with 14 bases between them. In DNA form, the CDR3 reads TGTGCCACCAGCAAGACAGTTGGGGGGTCCTACGAGCAGTACTTC. This gives the protein CATSKTVGGSYEQYF.

The chain recombines TRBV30 with TRBJ2-5; the D gene is possibly TRBD1 (5 bases). Trimming removed 2 bases at V and 5 bases at J, with 12 bases between. This CDR3 contains 13 residues. Germline CDR1 reads GTSNPN; CDR2 reads SVGIG (reference sequence). This chain's CDR3 is CAWSPRPGETQYF. CDR3 in DNA: TGTGCCTGGAGTCCCAGGCCAGGGGAGACCCAGTACTTC.